The present TCR beta chain was sequenced within a study of identical twins. Study-level results: Out-of-frame TCR alpha sharing observed in monozygotic twins exceeded model estimates. Reduced insertions were recorded for abundant cord blood beta clonotypes, with no such pattern in memory repertoires. Sharing of beta out-of-frame sequences by twins showed a weaker excess.

Germline V gene data show CDR1 as MDHEN and CDR2 as SYDVKM. V dropped 4 bases and J dropped 1 base, with 16 bases sitting between them. This CDR3 spans 16 amino acids. This clonotype was seen only a few times. Its specificity is not known. Each CDR3 protein is one row after TCRdb ran MiXCR on the 5' RACE reads. The table has 1.5 million or so distinct CDR3 sequences, less than 40% seen once. The V call is TRBV28, the J call TRBJ2-5, with D uncertain. Source material: cord blood. This TCR came from a newborn girl in good health. The CDR3 loop is CASSSPGQVSQETQYF. The CDR3 DNA reads TGTGCCAGCAGTTCCCCTGGGCAGGTCAGCCAAGAGACCCAGTACTTC.